The subject of this entry is one T cell receptor beta chain. This clone was seen just once. The antigen it binds to is not known. Base qualities are not provided; no much larger clone lies one nucleotide away. The sample comes from a study of blood T cell repertoires in COVID-19 (dated by TCRdb to 2020 to 2022). Some background on the complete study: Samples from collaborators originated in the United States, Italy and Spain and spanned both the acute and convalescent phases of COVID-19. The prospective study material was composed of cDNA or gDNA derived from T cells, B-cell-depleted T cells, or PBMCs. A freely available public database, intended as a resource for researchers studying the immune response to SARS-CoV-2, is where the repertoires were released. The samples were drawn from the first 160 participants of the ongoing ImmuneRACE study and from 1,254 subjects provided by 6 global collaborators. Subjects who had been exposed to COVID-19, were actively infected with it, or had recovered from it provided the deeply sampled blood TCRbeta repertoires that made up the dataset. Where available, HLA class I and class II types were taken from metadata supplied by the sample provider and were not determined by assay-based typing. Sample metadata almost always included a de-identified subject ID, COVID-19 status, age in years and sex.

Results the study describes overall, beyond this receptor: The quantity of clinical and demographic metadata differed by source and by participant and was supplied without curation.

TCRbeta CDR3 regions were amplified from genomic DNA by means of the immunoSEQ Assay, a bias-controlled multiplex PCR. Turning to the authors' computational methods: Within the assay, amplification of reference gene primers was used to estimate how many nucleated cells each sample contained. To quantify the absolute abundance of each unique TCRbeta CDR3 rearrangement, sequence reads were collapsed and filtered. For each sample, productive Simpson clonality was calculated as the square root of Simpson's diversity index across productive rearrangements. Not all clones reach the TCRdb copy of this immuneACCESS table, which keeps in-frame sequences only. Checked studies attribute under half of the gap to unresolved V genes and leave the rest unexplained. Clone size and V and J calls were adopted from that table, with D and trimming inferred from the DNA. This sample is represented by over 200,000 clones; over 80% of them were singletons. The ten largest clones represent over 3.5% of the sample.

CDR1 MNHNS and CDR2 SASEGT are derived from the germline V gene. After removal of 4 bases from V and 4 bases from J, the junction retains 12 bases not matched to a gene. The CDR3 has 19 amino acids, counting the end cysteine and phenylalanine. Just CDR3 DNA is preserved here, 57 bases in frame from base 1. Participants in the prospective study were aged roughly 18 to 100 years, lived in some 24 United States geographic areas, and enrolled through a virtual design. To assign participants to cohorts, the prospective study relied on clinical history that participants themselves reported in a screening survey and a study questionnaire. Exposed participants were defined as having been in contact with someone with a PCR-confirmed or clinician-diagnosed COVID-19 case within 2 weeks of study entry. Each participant in the prospective study had whole blood, serum and a nasopharyngeal or oropharyngeal swab collected by mobile phlebotomists. Additional blood draws and questionnaires over a roughly two-month period could optionally be provided by prospective study participants. Before DNA extraction, blood samples from the prospective study were shipped at room temperature or frozen.

This TCR was recovered from a woman under 40 who had been exposed to COVID-19. The sequenced sample consisted of PBMCs or T cells enriched from blood (not recorded which). The chain links TRBV6-1 with TRBJ2-3, and TRBD2 aligns with 15 junction nucleotides. The nucleotide sequence reads as follows: TGTGCCAGCAGTGCATTGGCGGGGACTAGCGGGAGGTGGGCAGATACGCAGTATTTT. This sequence encodes CASSALAGTSGRWADTQYF.